The rows below give T cell receptor beta chains drawn from one sample of a study of spatial heterogeneity in lung cancer. TCRdb re-analysed the 5' RACE reads in MiXCR, keeping a single row per CDR3 protein. Among 30,000 to 45,000 distinct CDR3 sequences, approximately 6.8% were seen once, and the ten largest hold roughly 28%. The sequencing used PBMCs, collected at surgery. The receptor source for this set is a female donor with early-stage non-small cell lung cancer. Each CDR3 is given with its conserved first and last residue. D genes are given only for firm matches. Clone size appears in some rows only: once, few, many, or a class for an expanded clone.

d_call	v_call	clone_size	j_call	cdr3_aa
-	TRBV6-1	many	TRBJ2-1	CASVAQGRVYNEQFF
TRBD1	TRBV20-1	many	TRBJ2-7	CSARGDSTYEQYF
-	TRBV29-1	many	TRBJ1-1	CSVEDLGGMPEAFF
-	TRBV4-3	few	TRBJ2-3	CASSLALSSTDTQYF
-	TRBV28	many	TRBJ1-1	CASSLVAATTEAFF
-	TRBV6-5	few	TRBJ1-1	CASRPSGGTEAFF
TRBD2	TRBV19	-	TRBJ2-2	CASSPPELAGGQNTGELFF
-	TRBV7-2	many	TRBJ2-1	CASSPLPYNEQFF
-	TRBV7-6	few	TRBJ2-1	CASSPGVYNEQFF
TRBD2	TRBV6-5	few	TRBJ2-3	CASSSLGTSGGASQYF
-	TRBV7-2	-	TRBJ2-5	CASSLAVGRGLVAQYF
-	TRBV29-1	-	TRBJ1-5	CSVVELSGEPQHF
-	TRBV5-6	many	TRBJ2-7	CASSLPTGSEQYF
-	TRBV9	many	TRBJ2-2	CASSDRRGGTGELFF
TRBD2	TRBV6-6	many	TRBJ2-7	CASSFHSGGPDF
TRBD1	TRBV10-3	many	TRBJ2-1	CAISELGTAYNEQFF
-	TRBV6-5	many	TRBJ1-3	CASSYSRTPGNTIYF
TRBD1	TRBV20-1	-	TRBJ1-6	CSASGTVASPLHF
-	TRBV6-5	many	TRBJ2-3	CASSFEGSLDTQYF
-	TRBV11-2	many	TRBJ1-2	CASSHGDLSSYGYTF
-	TRBV20-1	few	TRBJ2-5	CSARTWGRVETQYF
-	TRBV20-1	many	TRBJ1-4	CSARIGGPEKLFF
TRBD2	TRBV11-2	many	TRBJ2-1	CASTVSIAGSSYNEQFF
-	TRBV5-1	-	TRBJ1-1	CASSLWEGDTEAFF
-	TRBV6-1	few	TRBJ2-7	CASSDLRTQYEQYF
-	TRBV27	many	TRBJ1-5	CASSYGAPTLNQPQHF